These T cell receptor beta chains were read from a single sample in a study of blood T cell repertoires in COVID-19. The method was immunoSEQ multiplex PCR; TCRdb's version includes in-frame clones alone and lacks a portion of them. The sample consists of 85,000 to 130,000 clones, under 85% of them appearing once. The sequenced material came from peripheral blood. These receptors came from a woman in her sixties with acute or convalescent COVID-19. Each CDR3 is given with its conserved first and last residue. A D gene is named only where the DNA matches it firmly. Size tells how often a clone was seen (once, few, many) or the class of an expanded clone, and some rows leave it out.

TRBD2	TRBV5-1	TRBJ2-7	.	CASSLGPGLAHEQYF	TGCGCCAGCAGCTTGGGTCCGGGACTAGCCCACGAGCAGTACTTC
.	TRBV7-9	TRBJ2-3	.	CASSLDALATDTQYF	TGTGCCAGCAGCTTAGACGCGCTAGCCACAGATACGCAGTATTTT
TRBD1	TRBV19	TRBJ1-2	.	CASSTGSLTGPAPANYGYTF	TGTGCCAGTAGTACCGGAAGCCTGACAGGGCCTGCCCCTGCTAACTATGGCTACACCTTC
TRBD1	TRBV4-2	TRBJ1-2	.	CASSQGPEGARGYTF	TGTGCCAGCAGCCAAGGCCCTGAGGGGGCGCGGGGCTACACCTTC
.	TRBV6-4	TRBJ2-1	.	CASSDERAPTKQFF	TGTGCCAGCAGTGACGAGAGGGCCCCAACTAAGCAGTTCTTC
.	TRBV5-6	TRBJ1-1	.	CASSFWEGHLNTEAFF	TGTGCCAGCAGCTTTTGGGAGGGACATCTGAACACTGAAGCTTTCTTT
.	TRBV5-1	TRBJ2-3	few	CASSLYPAVSTDTQYF	TGCGCCAGCAGCTTGTATCCAGCGGTTAGCACAGATACGCAGTATTTT
.	TRBV5-1	TRBJ2-1	.	CASSLNYQSSYNEQFF	TGCGCCAGCAGCTTAAACTATCAGAGCTCCTACAATGAGCAGTTCTTC
.	TRBV19	TRBJ1-1	.	CASYSYTEAFF	TGTGCCAGTTACTCGTACACTGAAGCTTTCTTT
TRBD1	TRBV6-1	TRBJ2-7	.	CASSEGTGGYYEQYF	TGTGCCAGCAGTGAAGGAACAGGGGGCTACTACGAGCAGTACTTC
.	TRBV4-1	TRBJ2-7	.	CASSLTTGQQSSYEQYF	TGCGCCAGCAGCCTTACGACTGGCCAGCAGAGCTCCTACGAGCAGTACTTC
TRBD2	TRBV7-3	TRBJ2-1	.	CASSQQREGDNEQFF	TGTGCCAGCAGTCAACAGCGGGAGGGGGACAATGAGCAGTTCTTC
.	TRBV3-1/TRBV3-2	TRBJ1-2	.	CASSQEDSANYGYTF	TGTGCCAGCAGCCAAGAGGACAGTGCTAACTATGGCTACACCTTC
TRBD2	TRBV11-3	TRBJ2-2	.	CASSLWGTSDGELFF	TGTGCCAGCAGCCTCTGGGGGACTAGCGACGGGGAGCTGTTTTTT
.	TRBV19	TRBJ2-2	.	CASGQLQGTGELFF	TGTGCCAGCGGCCAACTTCAGGGGACCGGGGAGCTGTTTTTT
.	TRBV5-4	TRBJ2-5	.	CASSSPGEGETQYF	TGTGCCAGCAGCTCCCCGGGAGAAGGAGAGACCCAGTACTTC
.	TRBV18	TRBJ2-7	.	CASSPKEGGEQYF	TGTGCCAGCTCACCAAAGGAGGGAGGCGAGCAGTACTTC
TRBD2	TRBV28	TRBJ2-7	.	CASKTSSYEQYF	TGTGCCAGCAAGACTAGCAGCTACGAGCAGTACTTC
.	TRBV12-5	TRBJ1-3	few	CASGLVLLPQDLDTSSGNTIYF	TGTGCTAGTGGTTTGGTTCTTCTACCACAGGACCTAGACACATCCTCTGGAAACACCATATATTTT
.	TRBV27	TRBJ1-2	.	CASSVGFGNGYTF	TGTGCCAGCAGTGTCGGGTTCGGGAATGGCTACACCTTC
.	TRBV5-6	TRBJ2-3	.	CASSLFWGGLMDTQYF	TGTGCCAGCAGCTTGTTTTGGGGGGGCCTTATGGATACGCAGTATTTT
TRBD1	TRBV28	TRBJ2-3	.	CASSKAGGAATDTQYF	TGTGCCAGCAGTAAAGCAGGGGGCGCAGCCACAGATACGCAGTATTTT
TRBD1	TRBV5-1	TRBJ1-1	.	CASSLEGAGTEAFF	TGCGCCAGCAGCTTGGAGGGGGCGGGGACTGAAGCTTTCTTT
.	TRBV28	TRBJ1-2	.	CASSLGGLYGYTF	TGTGCCAGCAGTTTGGGGGGGTTGTATGGCTACACCTTC
.	TRBV27	TRBJ2-2	once	CASTLKPPRGTGNTGELFF	TGTGCCAGCACCCTAAAGCCCCCCCGGGGGACGGGGAACACCGGGGAGCTGTTTTTT
.	TRBV4-1	TRBJ1-4	once	CASSRGSGSVEKLFF	TGCGCCAGCAGCCGAGGCTCCGGGAGCGTGGAAAAACTGTTTTTT
.	TRBV7-9	TRBJ1-2	.	CASSLRGGYGYTF	TGTGCCAGCAGTTTAAGGGGCGGCTATGGCTACACCTTC
TRBD1	TRBV11-2	TRBJ2-7	.	CASSLQGASGYEQYF	TGTGCCAGCAGCTTACAGGGGGCGTCTGGCTACGAGCAGTACTTC
.	TRBV9	TRBJ1-1	.	CASSVTGVESVAFF	TGTGCCAGCAGTGTCACCGGGGTTGAGAGTGTAGCTTTCTTT
TRBD1	TRBV19	TRBJ1-2	.	CASSTPGQGADGYTF	TGTGCCAGTAGTACCCCGGGACAGGGGGCAGATGGCTACACCTTC
TRBD1	TRBV6-6	TRBJ2-1	.	CASSYKGADYNEQFF	TGTGCCAGCAGTTACAAGGGGGCGGATTACAATGAGCAGTTCTTC